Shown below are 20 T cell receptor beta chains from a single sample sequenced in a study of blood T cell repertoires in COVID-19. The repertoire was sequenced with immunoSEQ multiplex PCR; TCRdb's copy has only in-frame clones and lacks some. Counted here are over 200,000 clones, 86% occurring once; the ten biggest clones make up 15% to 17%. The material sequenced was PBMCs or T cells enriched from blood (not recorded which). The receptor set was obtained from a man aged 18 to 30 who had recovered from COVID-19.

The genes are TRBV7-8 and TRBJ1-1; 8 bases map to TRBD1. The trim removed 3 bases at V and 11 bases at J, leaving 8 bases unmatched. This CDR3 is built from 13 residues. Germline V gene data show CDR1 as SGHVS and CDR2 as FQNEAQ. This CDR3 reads CASSFLIQGDAFF. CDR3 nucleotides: TGTGCCAGCAGCTTCCTAATACAGGGGGATGCTTTCTTT.

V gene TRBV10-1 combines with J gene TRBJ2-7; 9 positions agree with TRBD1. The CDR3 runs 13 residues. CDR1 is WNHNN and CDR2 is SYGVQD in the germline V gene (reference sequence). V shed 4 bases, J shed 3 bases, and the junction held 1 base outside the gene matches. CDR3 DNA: TGCGCCAGCAGTGGACAGGGGGGCTACGAGCAGTACTTC. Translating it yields CASSGQGGYEQYF.

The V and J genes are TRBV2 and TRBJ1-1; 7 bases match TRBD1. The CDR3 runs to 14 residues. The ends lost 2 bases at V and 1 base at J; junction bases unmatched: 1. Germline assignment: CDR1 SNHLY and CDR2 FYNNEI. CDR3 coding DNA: TGTGCCAGCAGTGAATGGGACAGGAACACTGAAGCTTTCTTT. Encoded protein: CASSEWDRNTEAFF.

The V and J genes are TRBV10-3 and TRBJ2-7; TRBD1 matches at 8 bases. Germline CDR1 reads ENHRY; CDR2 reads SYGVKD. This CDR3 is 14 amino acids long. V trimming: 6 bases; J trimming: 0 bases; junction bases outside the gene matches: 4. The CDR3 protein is CAIRPTGGSYEQYF. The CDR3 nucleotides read TGTGCCATCAGGCCAACAGGGGGCTCCTACGAGCAGTACTTC.

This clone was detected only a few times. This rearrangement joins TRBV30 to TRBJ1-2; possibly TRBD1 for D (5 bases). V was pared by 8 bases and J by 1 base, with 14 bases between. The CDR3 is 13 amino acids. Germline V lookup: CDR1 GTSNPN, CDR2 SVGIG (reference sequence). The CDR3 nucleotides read TGTGCCGGGGCCAGGGCAAATAACTATGGCTACACCTTC. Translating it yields CAGARANNYGYTF. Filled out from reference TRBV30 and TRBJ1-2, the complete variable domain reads SQTIHQWPATLVQPVGSPLSLECTVEGTSNPNLYWYRQAAGRGLQLLFYSVGIGQISSEVPQNLSASRPQDRQFILSSKKLLLSDSGFYLCAGARANNYGYTFGSGTRLTVV.

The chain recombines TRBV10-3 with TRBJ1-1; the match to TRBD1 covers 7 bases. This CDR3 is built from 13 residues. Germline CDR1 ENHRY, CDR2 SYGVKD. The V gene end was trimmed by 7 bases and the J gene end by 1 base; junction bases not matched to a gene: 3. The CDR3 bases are TGTGCCATCACGGGGACAGAGAACACTGAAGCTTTCTTT. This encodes CAITGTENTEAFF.

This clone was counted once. CDR3 sequence (DNA): TGTGCCAGCAGCTTATTTCTAACGGGAGAGGTAGATACGCAGTATTTT. Protein sequence: CASSLFLTGEVDTQYF. The rearrangement links TRBV7-3 to TRBJ2-3, with D maybe TRBD2 (6 bases). Germline loops: CDR1 SGHTA, CDR2 FQGTGA. The CDR3 sequence is 16 residues long. The ends were cut back, 2 bases at V and 5 bases at J, with 17 bases in the middle.

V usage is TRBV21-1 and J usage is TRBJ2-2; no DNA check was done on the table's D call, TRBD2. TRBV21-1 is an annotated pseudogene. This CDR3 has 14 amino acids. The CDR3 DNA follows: TGTGCCAGCAGCTCGGGGGGCCGGACCGGGGAGCTGTTTTTT. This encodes CASSSGGRTGELFF.

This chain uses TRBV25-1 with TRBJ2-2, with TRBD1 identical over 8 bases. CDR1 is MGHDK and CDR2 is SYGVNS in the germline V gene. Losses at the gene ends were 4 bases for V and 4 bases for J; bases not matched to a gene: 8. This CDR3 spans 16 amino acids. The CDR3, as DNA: TGTGCCAGCAGTGGCGGACAGGGCGAAGCCACCGGGGAGCTGTTTTTT. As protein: CASSGGQGEATGELFF.

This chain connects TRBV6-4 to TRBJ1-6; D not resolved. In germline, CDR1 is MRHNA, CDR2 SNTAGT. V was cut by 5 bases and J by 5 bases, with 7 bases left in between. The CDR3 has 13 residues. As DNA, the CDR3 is TGTGCCAGCAGTCGCAGCGATAATTCACCCCTCCACTTT. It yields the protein CASSRSDNSPLHF.

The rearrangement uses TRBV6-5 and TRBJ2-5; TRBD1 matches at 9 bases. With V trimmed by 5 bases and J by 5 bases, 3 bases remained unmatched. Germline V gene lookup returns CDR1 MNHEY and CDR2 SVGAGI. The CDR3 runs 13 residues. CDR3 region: CASSIDRGETQYF. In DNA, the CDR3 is TGTGCCAGCAGTATCGACAGGGGGGAGACCCAGTACTTC.

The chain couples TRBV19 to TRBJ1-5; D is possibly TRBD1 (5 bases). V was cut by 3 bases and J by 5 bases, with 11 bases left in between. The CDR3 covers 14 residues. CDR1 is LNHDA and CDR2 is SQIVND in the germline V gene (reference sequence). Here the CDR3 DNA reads TGTGCCAGTAGTATCGTGGGGGGTGATCAGCCCCAGCATTTT. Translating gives CASSIVGGDQPQHF.

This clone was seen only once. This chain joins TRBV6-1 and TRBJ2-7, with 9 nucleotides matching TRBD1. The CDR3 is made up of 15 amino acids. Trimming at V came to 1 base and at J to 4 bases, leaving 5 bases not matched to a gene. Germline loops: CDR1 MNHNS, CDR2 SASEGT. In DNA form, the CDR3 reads TGTGCCAGCAGTGAAGAAACAGGGGGCAGGTACGAGCAGTACTTC. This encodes CASSEETGGRYEQYF.

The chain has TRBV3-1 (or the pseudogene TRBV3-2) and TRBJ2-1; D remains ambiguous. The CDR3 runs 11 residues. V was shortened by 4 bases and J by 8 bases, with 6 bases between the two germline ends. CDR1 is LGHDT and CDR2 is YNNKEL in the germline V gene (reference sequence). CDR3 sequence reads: CASSLFDEQFF. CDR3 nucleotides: TGTGCCAGCAGCCTTTTCGATGAGCAGTTCTTC.

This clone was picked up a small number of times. The CDR3 sequence: CATLPLAGGSYGYTF. Here the CDR3 DNA reads TGTGCCACCCTTCCCTTGGCAGGGGGGAGCTATGGCTACACCTTC. The chain couples TRBV10-3 to TRBJ1-2; 7 nucleotides agree with TRBD1. The CDR3 totals 15 residues. Germline V CDR1 and CDR2: ENHRY, SYGVKD. V was pared by 10 bases and J by 4 bases, with 15 bases of the junction left unmatched.

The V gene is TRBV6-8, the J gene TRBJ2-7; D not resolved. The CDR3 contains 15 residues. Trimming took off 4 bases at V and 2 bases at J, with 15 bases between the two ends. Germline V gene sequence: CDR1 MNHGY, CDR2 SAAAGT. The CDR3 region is CASSFRGAGPYEQYF. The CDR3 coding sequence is TGTGCCAGCAGTTTTCGTGGTGCAGGCCCCTACGAGCAGTACTTC.

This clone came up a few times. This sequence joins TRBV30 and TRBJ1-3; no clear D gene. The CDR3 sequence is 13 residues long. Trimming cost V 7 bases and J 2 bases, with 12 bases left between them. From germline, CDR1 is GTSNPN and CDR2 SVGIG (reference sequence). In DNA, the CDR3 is TGTGCCTCGATTTACGGGGCTGGAAACACCATATATTTT. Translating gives CASIYGAGNTIYF.

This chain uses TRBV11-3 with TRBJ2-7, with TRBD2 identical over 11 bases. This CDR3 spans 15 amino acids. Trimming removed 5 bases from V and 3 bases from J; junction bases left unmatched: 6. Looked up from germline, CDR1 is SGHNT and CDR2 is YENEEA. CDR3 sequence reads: CASSPLAGGHYEQYF. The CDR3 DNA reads TGTGCCAGCAGCCCGCTAGCGGGAGGCCACTACGAGCAGTACTTC.

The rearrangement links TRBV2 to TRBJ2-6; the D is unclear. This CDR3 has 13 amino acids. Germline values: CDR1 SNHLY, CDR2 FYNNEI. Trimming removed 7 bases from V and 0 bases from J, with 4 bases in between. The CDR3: CASTPSGANVLTF. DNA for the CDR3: TGTGCCAGCACTCCCTCTGGGGCCAACGTCCTGACTTTC.

CDR3 sequence (DNA): TGTGCCAGCAGTTTATTCCCCCAGGGTGGGAATGAGCAGTTCTTC. Protein product: CASSLFPQGGNEQFF. The chain couples TRBV27 to TRBJ2-1; a weak D match, TRBD1 (5 bases). The V gene's germline CDR1 is MNHEY and CDR2 SMNVEV (reference sequence). The V end was cut by 1 base, the J end by 7 bases, with 14 bases between. The CDR3 loop spans 15 amino acids.